This TCR beta chain was sequenced in a study of low-dose radiotherapy and immunotherapy resistance in tumors. About the study: A total of 6.5 Gy was given to Cohort 1 as 0.5 Gy per fraction every 2 weeks.

The sample holds many counts of this clonotype. This CDR3 has 15 amino acids. After removal of 2 bases from V and 4 bases from J, the junction contained 10 bases not matched to a gene. Germline V gene data show CDR1 as GTSNPN and CDR2 as SVGIG (reference sequence). First-strand cDNA relied on TRAV- and TRBV-specific primers spanning alpha and beta chains. TCR amplification ran 20 PCR cycles using constant-region and V-primer adapter primers. TCRdb re-analysed the reads in MiXCR, keeping a single row per CDR3 protein. Of around 80,000 distinct CDR3 sequences detected, less than 20% appear once; the ten largest clones hold less than 1.5%. The time point denotes: after trial treatment. Documented treatment: LDRT plus nivolumab, ipilimumab, low-dose cyclophosphamide and aspirin (RACIN trial). It was nivolumab, ipilimumab, aspirin, low-dose cyclophosphamide and low-dose radiotherapy that donors received.

Sequenced material: PBMCs, taken after low-dose radiotherapy plus immunotherapy. The receptor's source is a male donor with prostate cancer. The rearrangement joins TRBV30 to TRBJ2-7; 8 bases map to TRBD2. For the CDR3, the DNA is TGTGCCTGGAGTCCGAAGACTAGCGCAATTTACGAGCAGTACTTC. Amino acid sequence: CAWSPKTSAIYEQYF.